This entry is about one T cell receptor beta chain. This clone's antigen is unknown. Base quality data are lacking; no much larger clone is found one base away. This record comes from a study of Graves' ophthalmopathy and Graves' hyperthyroidism (dated by TCRdb to 2016 to 2019). Study-level background: Peripheral blood was collected at initial diagnosis, before any treatment. An independent validation cohort comprised 18 hyperthyroidism patients and roughly 15 patients who later progressed from hyperthyroidism to ophthalmopathy. To tell Graves' ophthalmopathy apart from Graves' hyperthyroidism, and to predict which patients would progress to ophthalmopathy, the study relied on TCR beta repertoire signatures. In more than five hyperthyroidism patients, T-cell repertoires of thyroid tissue and blood were compared. For training and testing, the approximately 92 patients in the discovery cohort were randomly divided in a 7:3 ratio. A discovery set of 95 to 100 patients (43 ophthalmopathy, 57 stable hyperthyroidism) was enrolled to explore V-J signatures distinguishing ophthalmopathy from hyperthyroidism. Following sample collection, hyperthyroidism patients were given methimazole at a starting dose of 30 mg daily, and ophthalmopathy patients were given high-dose intravenous methylprednisolone. In total, approximately 130 blood samples were TCR-sequenced: approximately 42 ophthalmopathy, around 75 hyperthyroidism and about 17 hyperthyroidism-to-ophthalmopathy patients.

From the cysteine through the phenylalanine, the CDR3 covers 12 amino acids. The DNA shown is the 36-base CDR3, in frame from base 1. CDR1 and CDR2 are read off the germline V gene as SGHNT and YENEEA. Cut back by 0 bases and 4 bases, the V and J ends lie 4 bases apart. Ophthalmopathy patients were characterized by moderately to severely active disease, a Clinical Activity Score of at least 3, a NOSPECS grade of at least 4, and a disease duration under 3 months. Patients with other autoimmune diseases, uncontrolled infections, pregnancy or lactation were excluded from the study. Clinical symptoms, serum thyroxine, TRAb, thyroid ultrasound and orbital computed tomography were used for diagnosis. Using Ficoll-Paque density gradient centrifugation, PBMCs were isolated from about 9.4 ml of fresh peripheral blood. Trizol reagent was used to extract the total RNA, and its quality was then checked on an Agilent 2100 Bioanalyzer.

The investigation overall reported the following: Most expanded thyroid clonotypes with frequency above 0.001 were also detected in blood, suggesting blood repertoires may reflect the thyroid immune response. In validation, the model predicted ophthalmopathy progression with about 64% sensitivity and 72.22% specificity; roughly eleven predicted patients were CT-confirmed with GO in a median of about 6.1 months. Ophthalmopathy was separated from stable hyperthyroidism by the 13-signature model with just under 90% sensitivity and roughly 83% specificity in cross-validation and with 80%/75% in the test set. No statistical method was used to predetermine the sample size, and group allocation was not hidden from the investigators.

For repertoire sequencing, the TCR beta CDR3 regions were amplified from RNA transcripts. HTBI primers and the Qiagen OneStep RT-PCR kit were used in a first-round RT-PCR, which was followed by a second-round multiplex PCR, size selection and purification. Libraries were sequenced on an Illumina HiSeq2000 using paired-end 100 bp reads. As for the authors' bioinformatics: SOAPnuke was used to process the reads, removing any read that contained adapters or uncalled bases, had a mean Phred below 15, or lacked an exact match to the constant primer or identifier. High-quality paired reads were merged with COPE v1.2.5. Clonotypes were defined as unique nucleotide sequences and were aligned to IMGT TRB V, D and J references using MiTCR v1.1. Analysis was restricted to V-J combinations with a frequency above 0.0001, which covered roughly 99% of repertoires. For each V-J combination, a TCR clonal expansion and chaos score was defined as F50 clonal expansion divided by the chaos observed in the TCRdist matrix. Features were reduced by Welch's t-statistics and random forest to 10 to 15 V-J combinations, which fed a naive Bayes classifier. Thyroid-blood repertoire similarity was quantified with the Morisita-Horn index. The public reads were run again by TCRdb, first through fastp at Q25 and then through MiXCR, and only productive beta chains were kept. Every CDR3 protein is listed once, alongside the most common genes and DNA of its rows. TCRdb's processing, not the authors', yielded these V and J calls. The sample includes around 470,000 distinct CDR3 sequences, with over 13% observed a single time. Of the sample, more than 8.5% falls within the top ten clones.

Material: blood. This sequence was found in a woman in her 30s with Graves' ophthalmopathy. Donor details come from another sample of the same person, matched by shared clones. The rearrangement combines TRBV11-3 with TRBJ2-7; no D gene can be assigned with confidence. DNA sequence: TGTGCCAGCAGCTTAGATAAGTACGAGCAGTACTTC. This yields the protein CASSLDKYEQYF.